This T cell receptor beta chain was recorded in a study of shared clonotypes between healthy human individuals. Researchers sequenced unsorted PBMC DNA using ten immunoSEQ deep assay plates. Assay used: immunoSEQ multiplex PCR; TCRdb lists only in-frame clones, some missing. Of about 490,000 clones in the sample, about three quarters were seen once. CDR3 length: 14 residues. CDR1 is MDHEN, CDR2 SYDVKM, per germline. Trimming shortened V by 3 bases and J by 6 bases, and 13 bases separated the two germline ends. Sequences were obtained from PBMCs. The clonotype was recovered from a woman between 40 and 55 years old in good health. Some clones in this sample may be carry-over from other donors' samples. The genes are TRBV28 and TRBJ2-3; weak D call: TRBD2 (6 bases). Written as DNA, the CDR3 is TGTGCCAGCAGTTTTGACGGGAGTCGGGATACGCAGTATTTT. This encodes CASSFDGSRDTQYF.